This T cell receptor beta chain derives from a study of T cells after yellow fever vaccination. Turning to the study itself: The fractions with low cell numbers were processed using SMART-Seq v4 Ultra Low Input.

TCRdb used MiXCR to reprocess the 5' RACE reads, holding one entry per CDR3 protein. This table holds more than 90,000 distinct CDR3 sequences, around 8.6% found once. A few counts support this clonotype. The target antigen is unknown. Notes on the study in general: Only a small proportion of the clonotypes turned up in both the CD4 and the CD8 compartments, likely arising from convergent recombination. Among primary-vaccination clones, most reappeared after the booster, at roughly 96% for CD4 and roughly 90% for CD8.

In germline, CDR1 is MNHEY, CDR2 SVGEGT. V was shortened by 5 bases and J by 5 bases, with 13 bases between the two germline ends. This CDR3 spans 14 amino acids. This receptor was identified in a man aged 25 to 45 who received the YFV17D yellow fever vaccine. J is TRBJ1-5 and V is TRBV6-2 or TRBV6-3; tentatively, D is TRBD1 (6 bases). The sequencing used CD8+ T cells sorted from PBMCs, collected 45 days after the yellow fever booster vaccination. CDR3 amino acids: CASSDGTLYQPQHF. CDR3 in DNA: TGTGCCAGCAGTGACGGGACACTCTATCAGCCCCAGCATTTT.